The 15 T cell receptor beta chains listed next were all sequenced from one sample in a study of shared clonotypes between healthy human individuals (dated by TCRdb to the early 2020s). CD8 naive samples were obtained by positive selection for CCR7 among CD45RO-negative cells, yielding a CD45RA+CCR7+ population from which TemRA cells were excluded. The receptor library was made with the immunoSEQ multiplex PCR assay. The table was pulled from immuneACCESS by TCRdb, which kept in-frame rearrangements only. Such tables lose some clones; where checked, under half of the loss comes from unresolved V genes, and the rest has no known cause. Here the sample has around 1.9 million clones; 93% occur a single time. Of the sample, around 1.7% is held by the ten largest clones. Sequenced sample: naive CD8+ T cells from PBMCs. The sample's cell subset or site, from its label and the paper: CD45RA+CCR7+. The source is a man between 18 and 35 years old in good health. Some clones in this sample may be carry-over from other donors' samples.

The chain couples TRBV25-1 to TRBJ2-1; D not resolved. CDR3 length: 14 amino acids. Trimming pared 1 base from V and 9 bases from J, leaving 13 bases between. Germline V gene data show CDR1 as MGHDK and CDR2 as SYGVNS. The CDR3 DNA sequence: TGTGCCAGCAGTGAATCGCCATTAGACGGTGAGCAGTTCTTC. It translates to CASSESPLDGEQFF.

This chain connects TRBV29-1 to TRBJ2-5; possible D gene TRBD1, 6 bases. Germline V CDR1 and CDR2: SQVTM, ANQGSEA. V was clipped by 3 bases and J by 5 bases, with 19 bases between them. This CDR3 contains 15 residues. CDR3 protein: CSVDRTAPPRETQYF. CDR3 coding DNA: TGCAGCGTTGATCGGACAGCACCCCCAAGGGAGACCCAGTACTTC.

This chain links TRBV7-9 with TRBJ2-5, with D uncertain. Germline CDR1 reads SEHNR; CDR2 reads FQNEAQ (reference sequence). The V and J ends lost 0 bases and 3 bases respectively, with 5 bases between them. The CDR3 sequence is 13 residues long. CDR3 sequence: CASSLAAKETQYF. The CDR3 DNA is TGTGCCAGCAGCTTAGCGGCTAAAGAGACCCAGTACTTC. The variable domain in full, with the rest retrieved from reference TRBV7-9 and TRBJ2-5, is DTGVSQNPRHKITKRGQNVTFRCDPISEHNRLYWYRQTLGQGPEFLTYFQNEAQLEKSRLLSDRFSAERPKGSFSTLEIQRTEQGDSAMYLCASSLAAKETQYFGPGTRLLVL.

V is TRBV28 and J is TRBJ1-5; 8 nucleotides align to TRBD1. J gave up 0 bases and V 1 base, and 5 bases lay outside the gene matches. CDR3 length equals 17 residues. Germline V gene sequence: CDR1 MDHEN, CDR2 SYDVKM. This CDR3 is CASSLFGDRNSNQPQHF. CDR3 DNA: TGTGCCAGCAGTTTATTTGGGGACAGGAATAGCAATCAGCCCCAGCATTTT.

The rearrangement links TRBV28 to TRBJ1-4; D may be TRBD1 (5 bases). The V gene's germline CDR1 is MDHEN and CDR2 SYDVKM. CDR3 size: 12 residues. V lost 1 base, J lost 13 bases, and 10 bases lay in between. The CDR3 DNA reads as TGTGCCAGCAGTTTATATGGGGGACCACTGTTTTTT. This sequence encodes CASSLYGGPLFF.

The genes are TRBV27 and TRBJ2-5; unclear D gene. Germline lookup yields CDR1 MNHEY and CDR2 SMNVEV (reference sequence). CDR3 size: 14 residues. The V and J ends lost 3 bases and 5 bases respectively, with 13 bases between them. In nucleotides, the CDR3 is TGTGCCAGCAGTTTTCGGGCATTTGGGGAGACCCAGTACTTC. Translation gives CASSFRAFGETQYF.

The chain employs TRBV28 and TRBJ2-7; 8 bases are shared with TRBD1. This CDR3 comprises 14 residues. J lost 6 bases, V lost 3 bases, and 7 bases had no gene match. Germline-derived CDR1 and CDR2 are MDHEN and SYDVKM. The CDR3 sequence is CASSFFRGLVEQYF. In DNA, the CDR3 is TGTGCCAGCAGTTTTTTCAGGGGGCTAGTCGAGCAGTACTTC. Complete variable domain (other parts from reference TRBV28 and TRBJ2-7): DVKVTQSSRYLVKRTGEKVFLECVQDMDHENMFWYRQDPGLGLRLIYFSYDVKMKEKGDIPEGYSVSREKKERFSLILESASTNQTSMYLCASSFFRGLVEQYFGPGTRLTVT.

This clone was observed a few times. The CDR3 nucleotides read TGTGCCAGCAGCCTCATAGCCGGGGTTAAAACTGAAGCTTTCTTT. Translation gives CASSLIAGVKTEAFF. The V and J genes are TRBV27 and TRBJ1-1; no clear D gene. CDR3 length: 15 amino acids. Trimming removed 6 bases at V and 5 bases at J, with 19 bases between. Germline loops: CDR1 MNHEY, CDR2 SMNVEV (reference sequence).

The rearrangement links TRBV7-9 to TRBJ2-1, with 9 bases identical to TRBD2. The CDR3 is made up of 17 amino acids. In germline, CDR1 is SEHNR, CDR2 FQNEAQ (reference sequence). Trimming took 4 bases from V and 3 from J; bases not matched to a gene: 10. In DNA form, the CDR3 reads TGTGCCAGCAGCTCCAGGACTCTAGCGGGAATCTACAATGAGCAGTTCTTC. Protein product: CASSSRTLAGIYNEQFF. The variable domain in full, completed from reference TRBV7-9 and TRBJ2-1, reads DTGVSQNPRHKITKRGQNVTFRCDPISEHNRLYWYRQTLGQGPEFLTYFQNEAQLEKSRLLSDRFSAERPKGSFSTLEIQRTEQGDSAMYLCASSSRTLAGIYNEQFFGPGTRLTVL.

The chain uses TRBV2 and TRBJ1-2; D unclear. V was trimmed by 6 bases and J by 0 bases, leaving 8 bases between them. The CDR3 spans 13 residues. From germline, CDR1 is SNHLY and CDR2 FYNNEI. The CDR3 sequence is CASRYGANYGYTF. The CDR3 DNA reads as TGTGCCAGCAGATATGGGGCTAACTATGGCTACACCTTC.

The chain uses TRBV14 and TRBJ2-5; D remains unclear. Germline-derived CDR1 and CDR2 are SGHDN and FVKESK. The V and J ends lost 3 bases and 1 base respectively, with 9 bases between them. The CDR3 runs to 14 residues. CDR3 sequence reads: CASSHDSPQETQYF. DNA of the CDR3: TGTGCCAGCAGCCATGATAGTCCCCAAGAGACCCAGTACTTC.

V and J are TRBV19 and TRBJ2-7, with 9 bases fitting TRBD1. Losses at the gene ends were 0 bases for V and 6 bases for J; bases not matched to a gene: 3. The length of the CDR3 is 14 residues. In germline, CDR1 is LNHDA, CDR2 SQIVND (reference sequence). CDR3 loop: CASSIDRTGVEQYF. The DNA of the CDR3 is TGTGCCAGTAGTATAGACCGGACAGGGGTCGAGCAGTACTTC.

The chain uses TRBV25-1 and TRBJ1-3; D remains unclear. CDR1 and CDR2 from the germline V gene are MGHDK and SYGVNS. Trimming cost V 0 bases and J 2 bases, with 5 bases left between them. The CDR3 loop spans 14 amino acids. For the CDR3, the DNA is TGTGCCAGCAGTGAATATGGGACTGGAAACACCATATATTTT. Its translation: CASSEYGTGNTIYF.

The genes are TRBV27 and TRBJ2-3, with D unclear. CDR1 and CDR2 (germline): MNHEY, SMNVEV (reference sequence). The CDR3 is 13 residues long. Trimming took off 5 bases at V and 2 bases at J, with 8 bases between the two ends. In DNA form, the CDR3 reads TGTGCCAGCAGTCCCGCCCTCACAGATACGCAGTATTTT. This sequence encodes CASSPALTDTQYF.

The CDR3 region has the DNA TGCAGCGTGGGTAGCGGGACCCGGACCTACGAGCAGTACTTC. It yields the protein CSVGSGTRTYEQYF. The chain combines TRBV29-1 with TRBJ2-7; 8 bases map to TRBD2. Trimming removed 6 bases from V and 2 bases from J; junction bases left unmatched: 9. This CDR3 has 14 residues. CDR1 and CDR2 (germline): SQVTM, ANQGSEA.